This section outlines one TCR beta chain sequence together with its context. The source of the sample is a study of CD8 T cells in Susac syndrome. Reverse transcription of 0.5 to 1 ug RNA used random hexamers. Amplification of TCR beta CDR3 by immunoSEQ multiplex PCR spanned 54 Vbeta and 13 Jbeta. TCRdb reanalysed the immunoSEQ multiplex PCR reads using MiXCR and keeps one entry per CDR3 protein. This sample has approximately 100,000 distinct CDR3 sequences, with around 93% found just once. Sequencing of TCR beta was performed on blood CD8+ T cells and on blood CD4+ T cells. Controls were healthy donors (matched for age and sex). Negative isolation yielded CD8+ and CD4+ T cells; FACS enriched TEMRA cells. The CDR3 length is 15 residues. Germline CDR1 is MNHEY and CDR2 is SVGEGT. The V gene lost 3 bases and the J gene lost 4 bases, with 13 bases spanning the gap.

The sequence was collected from a human donor in good health. This chain connects TRBV6-2 or TRBV6-3 to TRBJ1-5; D call uncertain. The specimen was CD8+ T cells from PBMCs. CDR3 bases: TGTGCCAGCAGTTATCGGCTACAGCGGAATCAGCCCCAGCATTTT. Amino acids: CASSYRLQRNQPQHF.